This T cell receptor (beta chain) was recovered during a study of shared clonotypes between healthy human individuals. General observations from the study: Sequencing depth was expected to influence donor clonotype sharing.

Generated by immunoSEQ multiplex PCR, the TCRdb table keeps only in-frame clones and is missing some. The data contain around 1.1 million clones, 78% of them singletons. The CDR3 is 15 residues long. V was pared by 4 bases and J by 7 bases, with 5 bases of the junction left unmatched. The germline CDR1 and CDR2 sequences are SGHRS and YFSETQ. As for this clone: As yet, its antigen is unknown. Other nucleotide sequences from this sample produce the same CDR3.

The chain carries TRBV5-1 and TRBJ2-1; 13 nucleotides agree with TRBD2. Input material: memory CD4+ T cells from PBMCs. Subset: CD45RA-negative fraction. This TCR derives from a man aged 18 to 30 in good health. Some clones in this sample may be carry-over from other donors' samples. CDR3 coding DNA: TGCGCCAGCAGCCCGGGACTAGCGGGATCTAATGAGCAGTTCTTC. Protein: CASSPGLAGSNEQFF.